These 32 T cell receptor beta chains were sequenced from one sample in a study of T cells after yellow fever vaccination. TCRdb independently ran MiXCR on the 5' RACE reads; one entry per CDR3 protein. Of about 85,000 distinct CDR3 sequences listed, 10% to 15% are singletons. The sample was CD8+ T cells not binding an NS4B(214-222) dextramer, sorted from PBMCs, taken about 20 days after the first yellow fever vaccination. The receptors were gathered from a man aged 18 to 30 who received the YFV17D yellow fever vaccine.

The genes are TRBV7-9 and TRBJ1-1, with D perhaps TRBD1 (6 bases). V lost 4 bases and J 3 bases, leaving 18 bases between the germline ends. The CDR3 runs to 16 residues. Germline V gene lookup returns CDR1 SEHNR and CDR2 FQNEAQ (reference sequence). The CDR3 DNA reads TGTGCCAGCAGCTCCTCCCGTCCGAGGGGGGACACTGAAGCTTTCTTT. Amino acid sequence: CASSSSRPRGDTEAFF.

This clonotype was detected only a few times. The CDR3 protein is CASRVGLARGEQFF. The CDR3 coding sequence is TGCGCCAGCAGGGTCGGTCTAGCCCGCGGTGAGCAGTTCTTC. The chain recombines TRBV5-1 with TRBJ2-1; D is possibly TRBD2 (5 bases). The CDR3 totals 14 residues. Trimming pared 5 bases from V and 9 bases from J, leaving 18 bases between. Germline lookup yields CDR1 SGHRS and CDR2 YFSETQ.

V gene TRBV19 combines with J gene TRBJ2-5, with D possibly being TRBD2 (6 bases). V shed 9 bases and J shed 0 bases, with 20 bases lying between them. The length of the CDR3 is 16 residues. Per the germline V gene, CDR1 is LNHDA and CDR2 is SQIVND (reference sequence). CDR3 nucleotide sequence: TGTGCCAGCCAATATAGTTGGGGGACTCACCAAGAGACCCAGTACTTC. Translating gives CASQYSWGTHQETQYF.

The V gene is TRBV12-3 or TRBV12-4, the J gene TRBJ2-7; 8 nucleotides align to TRBD2. J lost 7 bases, V lost 1 base, and 9 bases had no gene match. The CDR3 runs 15 residues. In DNA form, the CDR3 reads TGTGCCAGCAGTTTAGGGACAGCGGGGGTATTGGAGCAGTACTTC. This codes for CASSLGTAGVLEQYF.

The chain employs TRBV4-1 and TRBJ2-5, with D maybe TRBD1 (5 bases). The CDR3 extends over 15 amino acids. Trimming removed 4 bases from V and 2 bases from J, with 14 bases in between. CDR1 is MGHRA and CDR2 is YSYEKL in the germline V gene. The CDR3 spells CASSLLTELQETQYF. As DNA, the CDR3 is TGCGCCAGCAGCCTATTGACAGAGCTTCAAGAGACCCAGTACTTC.

This clonotype was seen only a few times. The chain has TRBV30 and TRBJ2-7, with D perhaps TRBD2 (5 bases). Trimming removed 3 bases at V and 7 bases at J, with 19 bases between. The CDR3 has 14 amino acids. Germline V gives CDR1 GTSNPN, CDR2 SVGIG (reference sequence). The CDR3 loop reads CAWRGNRVWREQYF. Written as DNA, the CDR3 is TGTGCCTGGAGGGGGAACCGGGTATGGAGGGAGCAGTACTTC.

This clonotype has only a few counts. V is TRBV5-5 and J is TRBJ2-7; 7 bases are a match to TRBD1. CDR1 and CDR2 from the germline V gene are SGHKS and YYEKEE (reference sequence). The V and J ends lost 3 bases and 4 bases, in that order; junction bases with no gene match: 7. The CDR3 is made up of 14 amino acids. The CDR3: CASSSIPQGYEQYF. The CDR3 region has the DNA TGTGCCAGCAGCTCCATACCACAGGGGTACGAGCAGTACTTC.

This chain connects TRBV27 to TRBJ2-7; D is uncertain. The V end lost 5 bases, the J end lost 2 bases, and 10 bases lay between the germline ends. CDR1 is MNHEY, CDR2 SMNVEV, per germline (reference sequence). This CDR3 has 13 amino acids. CDR3 DNA sequence: TGTGCCAGCAGTGTAGTAGGTACCTACGAGCAGTACTTC. It specifies CASSVVGTYEQYF.

This chain connects TRBV11-2 to TRBJ2-5; D is undetermined. This CDR3 comprises 12 residues. CDR1 is SGHAT and CDR2 is FQNNGV in the germline V gene. V was cut by 3 bases and J by 5 bases, with 7 bases left in between. The CDR3 here is CASSFMGETQYF. DNA of the CDR3: TGTGCCAGCAGCTTTATGGGTGAGACCCAGTACTTC.

This clonotype was detected a few times. The rearrangement joins TRBV4-1 to TRBJ2-2, with D perhaps matching TRBD2 (5 bases). The germline V gene encodes CDR1 MGHRA and CDR2 YSYEKL. CDR3 length equals 16 residues. V was pared by 4 bases and J by 3 bases, with 15 bases between. The CDR3 DNA follows: TGCGCCAGCAGCCTAAGAGGGTCCGGGGACACCGGGGAGCTGTTTTTT. Its translation is CASSLRGSGDTGELFF.

This clonotype is a singleton in its sample. CDR3 sequence (DNA): TGTGCCAGCAGCTTGCGCGGGGGGTCCTACGAGCAGTACTTC. This gives the protein CASSLRGGSYEQYF. The chain carries TRBV11-2 and TRBJ2-7, with 8 nucleotides matching TRBD2. The CDR3 loop spans 14 amino acids. The J segment lost 1 base and the V segment lost 3 bases, leaving 2 bases of the junction unmatched. Germline-derived CDR1 and CDR2 are SGHAT and FQNNGV.

This clonotype has a handful of counts. The genes are TRBV6-4 and TRBJ2-2, with unresolved D. Between the trimmed V and J ends, which lost 5 bases and 4 bases, there was a span of 8 bases. The CDR3 runs to 13 residues. Germline V gene lookup returns CDR1 MRHNA and CDR2 SNTAGT. CDR3 sequence reads: CASSIGATGELFF. The CDR3, as DNA: TGTGCCAGCAGTATAGGAGCCACCGGGGAGCTGTTTTTT.

This clonotype turned up a few times. The rearrangement links TRBV15 to TRBJ1-5, with D perhaps TRBD1 (5 bases). The germline V gene has CDR1 LNHNV and CDR2 YYDKDF (reference sequence). CDR3 length: 15 residues. Trimming took off 5 bases at V and 4 bases at J, with 15 bases between the two ends. The CDR3, as DNA: TGTGCCACCAGCGGAGGACGGGGGGTAAATCAGCCCCAGCATTTT. Protein sequence: CATSGGRGVNQPQHF.

Only a few counts were recorded for this clonotype. This chain joins TRBV24-1 and TRBJ2-2, with D possibly being TRBD2 (5 bases). The CDR3 spans 14 residues. Deletions cut 4 bases from V and 2 bases from J, with 7 bases between. CDR1 is KGHDR and CDR2 is SFDVKD in the germline V gene. CDR3 sequence (DNA): TGTGCCACCAGTGAAGGGAGAAACACCGGGGAGCTGTTTTTT. This sequence encodes CATSEGRNTGELFF.

V and J are TRBV6-4 and TRBJ2-2; D not resolved. V lost 2 bases to trimming and J lost 1 base, with 14 bases between them. CDR3 size: 17 residues. Per the germline V gene, CDR1 is MRHNA and CDR2 is SNTAGT. CDR3 loop: CASSDVLVGKNTGELFF. The CDR3 region has the DNA TGTGCCAGCAGTGACGTCCTGGTAGGGAAGAACACCGGGGAGCTGTTTTTT.

This rearrangement joins TRBV20-1 to TRBJ2-1; TRBD2 matches at 7 bases. There are 14 residues in the CDR3. Germline V gene lookup returns CDR1 DFQATT and CDR2 SNEGSKA (reference sequence). V gave up 3 bases and J gave up 2 bases; unmatched junction bases: 4. This chain's CDR3 is CSARAGDTYNEQFF. CDR3 nucleotides: TGCAGTGCTAGGGCGGGGGATACCTACAATGAGCAGTTCTTC.

This clonotype was seen a handful of times. The rearrangement uses TRBV4-1 and TRBJ2-7; TRBD1 is a possible D gene (5 bases). The CDR3 length is 12 residues. The ends were cut back, 3 bases at V and 11 bases at J, with 14 bases in the middle. Germline-derived CDR1 and CDR2 are MGHRA and YSYEKL. CDR3 protein: CASSQALGPKYF. The CDR3 coding sequence is TGCGCCAGCAGCCAGGCGTTGGGGCCGAAGTACTTC.

The rearrangement links TRBV6-2 or TRBV6-3 to TRBJ2-2; 8 bases map to TRBD1. The V gene's germline CDR1 is MNHEY and CDR2 SVGEGT. The CDR3 length is 16 residues. Trimming took 6 bases from V and 6 from J; bases not matched to a gene: 12. Written as DNA, the CDR3 is TGTGCCAGCAGAAGCCCGACAGGGGCATTGCCCGGGGAGCTGTTTTTT. As protein: CASRSPTGALPGELFF.

CDR3 coding DNA: TGTGCCAGCAGCTTAGTAACGGGGAGTCGGGCCAACGTCCTGACTTTC. Its translation is CASSLVTGSRANVLTF. V is TRBV7-9 and J is TRBJ2-6, with D possibly being TRBD2 (5 bases). This CDR3 spans 16 amino acids. V dropped 1 base and J dropped 5 bases, with 12 bases sitting between them. Germline-derived CDR1 and CDR2 are SEHNR and FQNEAQ (reference sequence). Drawing the rest from reference TRBV7-9 and TRBJ2-6, the complete variable domain is DTGVSQNPRHKITKRGQNVTFRCDPISEHNRLYWYRQTLGQGPEFLTYFQNEAQLEKSRLLSDRFSAERPKGSFSTLEIQRTEQGDSAMYLCASSLVTGSRANVLTFGAGSRLTVL.

This clonotype was counted a few times. This sequence joins TRBV19 and TRBJ2-7; tentative D call: TRBD2 (5 bases). Per germline, CDR1 LNHDA and CDR2 SQIVND (reference sequence). CDR3 size: 14 residues. Trimming removed 1 base at V and 3 bases at J, with 10 bases between. CDR3 amino acids: CASSIARGYYEQYF. CDR3 bases: TGTGCCAGTAGTATAGCCCGGGGTTACTACGAGCAGTACTTC.

As DNA, the CDR3 is TGCAGTGCTGAACGACAGGGCGGCAACACTGAAGCTTTCTTT. This sequence encodes CSAERQGGNTEAFF. J is TRBJ1-1 and V is TRBV20-1; 7 bases are shared with TRBD1. With 5 bases clipped from V and 2 bases from J, the junction kept 8 bases outside the gene matches. The CDR3 consists of 14 residues. Germline V CDR1 and CDR2: DFQATT, SNEGSKA (reference sequence).

The rearrangement joins TRBV29-1 to TRBJ2-7; a weak D match, TRBD2 (6 bases). The CDR3 is 12 amino acids. Germline V lookup: CDR1 SQVTM, CDR2 ANQGSEA. The V end was cut by 4 bases, the J end by 3 bases, with 10 bases between. CDR3 in DNA: TGCAGCGTTGCTTCGGGGGTCTACGAGCAGTACTTC. As protein: CSVASGVYEQYF.

A note on this clonotype: A read error may account for a junction end that differs from germline. This chain links TRBV12-3 or TRBV12-4 with TRBJ1-2; D is possibly TRBD1 (5 bases). The CDR3 has 11 residues. The CDR3 loop reads CASGTGALPHF. The CDR3 DNA reads TGTGCCAGCGGTACCGGGGCCCTACCCCACTTC.

This clonotype was seen a few times. The V call is TRBV5-5, the J call TRBJ2-7, with D hard to call. This CDR3 has 14 residues. Germline CDR1 reads SGHKS; CDR2 reads YYEKEE (reference sequence). V gave up 4 bases and J gave up 3 bases, with 14 bases separating them. The CDR3: CASSPGAGGYEQYF. The CDR3 DNA follows: TGTGCCAGCAGCCCTGGAGCAGGCGGCTACGAGCAGTACTTC.

This chain joins TRBV4-3 and TRBJ2-3, with TRBD2 matching over 13 bases. The CDR3 runs to 19 residues. V trimming: 4 bases; J trimming: 0 bases; junction bases outside the gene matches: 10. Germline V gives CDR1 LGHNA, CDR2 YSLEER. CDR3 region: CASSLGLAGAHSSTDTQYF. Written as DNA, the CDR3 is TGCGCCAGCAGCCTTGGACTAGCGGGGGCCCACTCGAGCACAGATACGCAGTATTTT.

This clonotype was picked up a small number of times. The rearrangement links TRBV27 to TRBJ2-5, with a tentative D call TRBD2 (5 bases). The CDR3 sequence is 16 residues long. Germline V gene sequence: CDR1 MNHEY, CDR2 SMNVEV (reference sequence). V gave up 4 bases and J gave up 5 bases, with 20 bases separating them. The CDR3 bases are TGTGCCAGCAGTTCAATGGCTCCCGGAGGTAGGGAGACCCAGTACTTC. This sequence encodes CASSSMAPGGRETQYF.

This clonotype was counted between two and nine times. V gene TRBV19 combines with J gene TRBJ2-3, with TRBD1 matching 10 bases. Germline CDR1 is LNHDA and CDR2 is SQIVND (reference sequence). The trim removed 7 bases at V and 3 bases at J, leaving 4 bases unmatched. The CDR3 extends over 14 amino acids. The CDR3 sequence is CASNLGQGTDTQYF. The CDR3 DNA sequence: TGTGCCAGTAATCTGGGACAGGGGACAGATACGCAGTATTTT.

The genes are TRBV2 and TRBJ2-1; D remains unclear. Germline V gene data show CDR1 as SNHLY and CDR2 as FYNNEI. The CDR3 is 13 amino acids. V dropped 6 bases and J dropped 7 bases, with 13 bases sitting between them. The CDR3 region is CASRTPDSNEQFF. The CDR3 DNA reads as TGTGCCAGCAGGACTCCGGATTCAAATGAGCAGTTCTTC. Full variable domain (rest looked up from reference TRBV2 and TRBJ2-1): EPEVTQTPSHQVTQMGQEVILRCVPISNHLYFYWYRQILGQKVEFLVSFYNNEISEKSEIFDDQFSVERPDGSNFTLKIRSTKLEDSAMYFCASRTPDSNEQFFGPGTRLTVL.

V gene TRBV7-6 combines with J gene TRBJ2-7; D might be TRBD1 or TRBD2, each matching 5 bases. The CDR3 is made up of 16 amino acids. Germline CDR1 SGHVS, CDR2 FNYEAQ. V was trimmed by 0 bases and J by 3 bases, leaving 15 bases between them. CDR3 region: CASSLAQAGRFYEQYV. CDR3 in DNA: TGTGCCAGCAGCTTAGCGCAGGCAGGGAGATTCTACGAGCAGTACGTC.

The chain is built from TRBV4-1 and TRBJ1-1; unclear D gene. Germline V gene lookup returns CDR1 MGHRA and CDR2 YSYEKL. This CDR3 has 13 amino acids. Deletions cut 2 bases from V and 10 bases from J, with 14 bases between. CDR3 DNA: TGCGCCAGCAGCCAATGGGCGGGAATTGGAGCTTTCTTT. This sequence encodes CASSQWAGIGAFF.

This rearrangement joins TRBV15 to TRBJ1-3; weak D call: TRBD1 (5 bases). Between the trimmed V and J ends, which lost 3 bases and 3 bases, there was a span of 12 bases. This CDR3 region has 15 residues. The germline V gene encodes CDR1 LNHNV and CDR2 YYDKDF (reference sequence). CDR3 coding DNA: TGTGCCACCAGCAGCCCTCGGGGGAGTGGAAACACCATATATTTT. It codes for CATSSPRGSGNTIYF.

This clonotype occurred a few times. The rearrangement links TRBV28 to TRBJ1-3, with D hard to call. This CDR3 is built from 12 residues. Germline assignment: CDR1 MDHEN and CDR2 SYDVKM. Trimming cost V 6 bases and J 4 bases, with 7 bases left between them. The CDR3 sequence: CASSFPGNTIYF. DNA for the CDR3: TGTGCCAGCAGCTTTCCAGGAAACACCATATATTTT.